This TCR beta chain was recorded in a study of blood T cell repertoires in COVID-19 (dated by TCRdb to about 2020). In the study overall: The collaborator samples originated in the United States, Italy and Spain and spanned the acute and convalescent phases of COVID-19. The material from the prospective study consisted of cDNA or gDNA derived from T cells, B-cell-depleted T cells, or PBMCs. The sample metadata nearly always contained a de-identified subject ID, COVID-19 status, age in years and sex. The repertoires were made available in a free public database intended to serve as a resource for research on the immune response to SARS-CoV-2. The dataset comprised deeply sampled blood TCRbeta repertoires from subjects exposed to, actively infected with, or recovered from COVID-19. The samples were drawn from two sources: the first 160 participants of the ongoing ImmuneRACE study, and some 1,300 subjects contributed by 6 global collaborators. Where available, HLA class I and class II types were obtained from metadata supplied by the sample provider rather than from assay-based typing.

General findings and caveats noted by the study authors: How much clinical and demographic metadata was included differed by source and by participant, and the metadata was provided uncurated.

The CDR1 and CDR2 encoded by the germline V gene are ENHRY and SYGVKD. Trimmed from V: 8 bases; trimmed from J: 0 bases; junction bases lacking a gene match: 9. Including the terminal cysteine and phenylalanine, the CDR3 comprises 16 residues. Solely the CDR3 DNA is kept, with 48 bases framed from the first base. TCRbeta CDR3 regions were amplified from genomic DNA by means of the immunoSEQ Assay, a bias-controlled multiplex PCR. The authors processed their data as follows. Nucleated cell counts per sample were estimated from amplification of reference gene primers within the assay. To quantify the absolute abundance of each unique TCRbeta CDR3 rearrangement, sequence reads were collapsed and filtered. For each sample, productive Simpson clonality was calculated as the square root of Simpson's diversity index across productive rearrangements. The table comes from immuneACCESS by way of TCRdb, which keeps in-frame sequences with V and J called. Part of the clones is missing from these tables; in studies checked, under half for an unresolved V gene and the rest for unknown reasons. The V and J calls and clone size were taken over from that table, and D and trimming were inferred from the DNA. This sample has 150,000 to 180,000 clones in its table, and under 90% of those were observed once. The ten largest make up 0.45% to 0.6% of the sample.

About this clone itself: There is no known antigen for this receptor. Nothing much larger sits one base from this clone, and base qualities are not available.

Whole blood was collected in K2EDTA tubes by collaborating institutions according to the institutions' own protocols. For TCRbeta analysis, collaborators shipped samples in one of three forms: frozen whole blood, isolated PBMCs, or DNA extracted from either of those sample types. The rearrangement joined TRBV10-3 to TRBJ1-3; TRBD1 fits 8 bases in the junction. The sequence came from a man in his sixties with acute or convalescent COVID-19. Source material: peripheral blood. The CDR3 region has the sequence CAIGPGQVLSGNTIYF. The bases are TGTGCCATCGGACCGGGACAGGTCCTCTCTGGAAACACCATATATTTT.